The present TCR beta chain was sequenced within a study of cytomegalovirus exposure and HLA in healthy donors (dated by TCRdb to the late 2010s). Background on the whole study: An earlier analysis of roughly 610 of the donors reported about 280 Gb of sequence data and 117 million unique TCR beta sequences obtained from 180 million or so T cells. In an earlier analysis of around 540 of the donors, high-throughput TCR beta sequencing was used to judge whether each TCR beta V gene segment behaved as functional or pseudogenic. In a later genetic analysis, genome-wide SNP genotypes for about 55% of the roughly 700 donors were used, and that subset was treated as a discovery cohort. The genetic ancestry cluster associated with self-reported Caucasian donors included around four fifths of the roughly 360 genotyped donors. Donor age, sex, ethnicity and CMV serostatus were compiled together with the repertoire data. Rather than drawing on any new phenotypic data, the later analysis identified candidate immune exposures from TCR beta sequences and the way those sequences occurred across donors. Every repertoire in the discovery cohort had been generated on one and the same sequencing platform. Roughly 320 gigabases of sequencing data and 70 million to 100 million unique TCR sequences made up an early release that covered 500 to 650 HLA-typed donors. Among a few hundred genotyped donors of the cohort, an average of about 240,000 unique TCR beta nucleotide sequences were sequenced per donor, around 20% of them non-productive. Roughly 5 DR-DQ haplotypes were handled as single units for association and clustering, since linkage in the cohort was strong. To study patterns of TCR occurrence, a later analysis re-analyzed previously published TCR beta repertoires from several hundred donors and added high-resolution HLA genotyping. Both class I and class II loci were covered by HLA typing, at four-digit resolution. A separate validation cohort of approximately 120 different subjects was used in addition to the approximately 640-subject first cohort. The study aimed to test whether signatures of past pathogen exposure could be identified by cataloging public T cell receptors. The study combined high-throughput TCR immunosequencing, statistical association of individual TCRs with disease status, and machine learning to predict cytomegalovirus infection status. The study used immunosequencing to profile the T cell repertoires of some 600 subjects and linked those repertoires to cytomegalovirus serostatus. The number of typed donors differed by locus: roughly 620-640 for A, B, C, DRB1 and DQB1; some 540 for DQA1; fewer than 610 for DPA1; and 400 to 480 for DPB1.

Libraries were constructed by the immunoSEQ multiplex PCR assay. For the multiplex PCR, a mixture combining 60 forward primers for TCR Vbeta segments and 13 reverse primers for TCR Jbeta segments was used. The CDR3 region of rearranged TCR beta genes was amplified from genomic DNA by a multiplex PCR assay. The Illumina HiSeq System was used to sequence the amplified TCR beta libraries as 87-base-pair reads. The original methods were these. A later analysis counted about 82 million unique TCR beta chains across the 666 repertoires, and 9.5 million to 11 million of these chains were shared by at least two donors. Raw reads were error-corrected and collapsed into unique sequences with a nearest-neighbor algorithm that merged closely related sequences to remove PCR and sequencing errors. CDR3 sequences were aligned to IMGT reference sequences to assign V, D and J gene segments. For a sequence to be retained, a match of at least six nucleotides was required to both a V gene segment and a J gene segment. A rearrangement counted as productive if the CDR3 had no stop codons and remained in frame with V and J, and every other rearrangement counted as non-productive. Following IMGT convention, CDR3 was defined as the stretch from the second conserved V-encoded cysteine to the conserved J-encoded phenylalanine. Sequences without an unambiguous match to a single V gene segment were excluded from the earlier analysis of almost 600 of the donors. An earlier analysis of fewer than 750 of the donors called V segments functional above 56.7% productive rearrangements and segregating when the between-donor standard deviation exceeded 5%. To diagnose cytomegalovirus status from the catalog of TCR beta chain sequences, a statistical classification framework was built. In a later analysis, TCR nucleotide sequences were compared against IMGT/GENE-DB human TR gene sequences so that V and J genes could be assigned. A later analysis assigned CDR3 sequences and most-parsimonious VDJ recombination scenarios with the TCRdist pipeline. In a later analysis, each TCR beta chain was defined by its CDR3 amino acid sequence together with its V-gene family, and reads lacking a unique V-gene family were excluded. As a way to deal with suspected cross-contamination and a sequencing artifact, a later analysis dropped 450 to 600 nucleotide sequences that were highly shared and had low generation probability. In a later analysis, a clonal expansion index for each public chain was calculated from normalized within-repertoire ranks of inferred template counts. In a later analysis, generation probabilities were computed with a VDJ recombination model fitted to out-of-frame rearrangements, and the resulting probabilities were checked against IGoR. In a later analysis, TCR-TCR, TCR-HLA and TCR-CMV co-occurrence was scored with hypergeometric tests, and a repertoire-size bias correction was applied to TCR pairs. To estimate false discovery rates, a later analysis permuted the HLA or CMV assignments 20 times. A later analysis grouped co-occurring TCRs with DBSCAN, adding TCRdist sequence similarity when clustering within HLA-allele-positive subsets. For co-occurrence clustering, repertoires with fewer than 30,000 or more than 120,000 public chains were excluded, along with a handful of repertoires with anomalous nucleotide sharing. TCRdb stores this immuneACCESS table with in-frame sequences only. Part of the clones is absent; in the studies checked, under half of the shortfall reflects unresolved V genes, and no reason is known for the rest. That table is the source of V, J and clone size, and D and trimming were worked out from the DNA. In all, the sample holds about 120,000 clones, and 80% of those were seen once. The ten largest make up approximately 10% of the sample.

In regard to this clone: The antigen it binds to is not known. Per-nucleotide qualities are absent, and no much larger clonotype sits a single base away.

Study-wide conclusions, independent of this receptor: Some IMGT-functional V segments, including TRBV6-2 and TRBV6-3, could not be told apart with the 87-base-pair reads, so those segments were excluded. In a later genetic analysis, fewer N-insertions in productive TCRs were reported among donors in an Asian-associated ancestry cluster than the roughly 700-donor mean. Three of the identified cytomegalovirus-associated TCR beta chains were confirmed in vitro to be specific for cytomegalovirus antigens. A later analysis found that most CMV-associated TCR beta chains appeared HLA-restricted, with HLA associations seemingly driven largely by CMV exposure. The classifier was reported to diagnose cytomegalovirus status with high specificity and sensitivity in both the original cohort and the validation cohort. In a later analysis, TCR association rates were found to vary across HLA loci, with the most associated TCRs seen for DRB1 alleles and the fewest for HLA-C alleles. HLA typing was unavailable for some donors at each locus, so association tests used only the typed subset. In a later analysis, HLA-associated TCR beta chains showed more clonal expansion and lower generation probabilities than non-associated chains that were equally common. The cohort was sequenced for TCR beta chains only, and without alpha or paired-chain data the features that could be detected were limited. It was suggested by the authors that the approach could potentially be generalized to other disease states and immunological phenotypes. A later analysis reported that several top co-occurrence clusters appeared linked to parvovirus B19, influenza, CMV and Epstein-Barr virus. Correlated functional status among segregating V segments might be attributable to linkage disequilibrium, but an unknown experimental factor could not be ruled out. A total of around 150 TCR beta chains were listed by the study as associated with cytomegalovirus. A further reported finding was that TCR beta sequences accurately predicted the HLA-A and HLA-B alleles for most subjects in the first cohort. Most TCR sequences were seen in very few donors, while some public TCRs were found in many individuals. CMV serostatus was the only immune exposure information available for the cohort. A later genetic analysis associated a missense DCLRE1C variant with V-gene and J-gene trimming of TCR beta chains, and an independent cohort replicated the association. Assigning TCR associations to individual alleles was difficult when HLA alleles, especially DR and DQ, strongly co-occurred. The sequencing pipeline was judged likely to have produced a cluster of highly shared sequence variants as a technical artifact. An earlier analysis of around 600 of the donors showed that most TCR beta V segments appeared in productive rearrangements either about 87% or about 30% of the time, which broadly matched IMGT annotations. At a false discovery rate of 0.05, a later analysis linked 15,000 to 20,000 TCR beta sequences to specific HLA alleles. The presence/absence analyses assumed that sequencing depth was roughly uniform across donors, and that assumption may not be true. Approximately 16 rarely observed V segments, including chromosome 9 orphons, were excluded from the earlier analysis of a few hundred of the donors because counts were too low.

The cohort comprised some 700 healthy bone marrow donors. Cohort members were all nominally healthy when sampled, although unrecorded immune exposures were likely present. The donor tested CMV seropositive and was one of the 289 seropositive cohort members. A peripheral blood sample was provided by each donor, and peripheral blood mononuclear cells were used for TCR beta sequencing. Genomic DNA was extracted from the blood cell samples with the Qiagen DNeasy Blood Extraction Kit. Between the V and J ends, shortened by 2 bases and 9 bases respectively, the junction contains 8 bases. From cysteine to phenylalanine, the CDR3 is 13 amino acids long. CDR3 DNA only is kept here, 39 bases in frame from base 1. The germline V gene gives CDR1 as MGHDK and CDR2 as SYGVNS.

The V and J segments used are TRBV25-1 and TRBJ1-6, with no D gene named confidently. The source material was PBMCs. The clonotype comes from a man aged 25 to 40 in good health and CMV-seropositive. The base sequence is TGTGCCAGCAGTGAAGCGGGCGGTTCACCCCTCCACTTT. The translation is CASSEAGGSPLHF.